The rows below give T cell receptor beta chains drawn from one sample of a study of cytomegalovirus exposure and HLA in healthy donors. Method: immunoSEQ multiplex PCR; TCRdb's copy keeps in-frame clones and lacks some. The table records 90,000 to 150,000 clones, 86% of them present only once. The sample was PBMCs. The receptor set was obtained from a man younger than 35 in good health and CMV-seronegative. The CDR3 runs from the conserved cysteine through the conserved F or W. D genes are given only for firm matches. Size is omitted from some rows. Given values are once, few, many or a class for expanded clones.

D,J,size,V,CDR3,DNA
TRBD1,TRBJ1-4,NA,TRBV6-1,CASKEQGVNEKLFF,TGTGCCAGCAAAGAACAGGGGGTGAATGAAAAACTGTTTTTT
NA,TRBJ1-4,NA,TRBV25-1,CASSESIGANEKLFF,TGTGCCAGCAGTGAGTCAATAGGGGCTAATGAAAAACTGTTTTTT
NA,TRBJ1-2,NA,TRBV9,CASSVVGGSDGYTF,TGTGCCAGCAGCGTAGTGGGGGGAAGTGATGGCTACACCTTC
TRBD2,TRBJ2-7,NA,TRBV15,CATSRDTSGNSYEQYF,TGTGCCACCAGCAGAGATACGAGCGGGAACAGCTACGAGCAGTACTTC
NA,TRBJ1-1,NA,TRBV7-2,CASSQTLNTEAFF,TGTGCCAGCAGCCAAACACTGAACACTGAAGCTTTCTTT
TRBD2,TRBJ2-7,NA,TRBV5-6,CASTDREGGMILYEQYF,TGTGCCAGCACCGATCGGGAGGGAGGAATGATCCTCTACGAGCAGTACTTC
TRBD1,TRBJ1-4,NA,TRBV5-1,CASSLEGQRANEKLFF,TGCGCCAGCAGCTTGGAGGGACAGCGAGCTAATGAAAAACTGTTTTTT
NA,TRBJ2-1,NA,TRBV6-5,CASSYSVTGVYNEQFF,TGTGCCAGCAGTTACTCTGTGACAGGAGTCTACAATGAGCAGTTCTTC
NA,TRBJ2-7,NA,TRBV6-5,CASRTPGRDEQYF,TGTGCCAGCAGGACCCCGGGAAGAGACGAGCAGTACTTC
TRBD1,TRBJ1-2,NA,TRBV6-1,CASILRQGINYGYTF,TGTGCCAGCATCCTGCGACAGGGGATTAACTATGGCTACACCTTC
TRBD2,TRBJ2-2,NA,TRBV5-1,CASSSPRAGGNGELFF,TGCGCCAGCAGCTCCCCCCGGGCGGGAGGCAACGGGGAGCTGTTTTTT
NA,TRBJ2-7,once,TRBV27,CASSSGQNSYEQYF,TGTGCCAGCAGTTCTGGACAGAACTCCTACGAGCAGTACTTC
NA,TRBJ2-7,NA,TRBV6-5,CASSYSNFGSSYEQYF,TGTGCCAGCAGTTACTCGAATTTCGGGAGCTCCTACGAGCAGTACTTC
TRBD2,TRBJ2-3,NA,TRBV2,CASSRTPSGRADTDTQYF,TGTGCCAGCAGTAGAACCCCTAGCGGGAGGGCCGACACAGATACGCAGTATTTT
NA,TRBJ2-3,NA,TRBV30,CAWSEPAGSTDTQYF,TGTGCCTGGAGCGAGCCGGCGGGGAGCACAGATACGCAGTATTTT
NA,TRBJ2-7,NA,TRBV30,CAWSIGRGSYEQYF,TGTGCCTGGAGTATAGGCAGGGGATCCTACGAGCAGTACTTC
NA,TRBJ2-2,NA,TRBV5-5,CASRWEQGRYTGELFF,TGTGCCAGCAGGTGGGAACAGGGAAGGTACACCGGGGAGCTGTTTTTT
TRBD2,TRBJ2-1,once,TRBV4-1,CASSQTGTSGRARNEQFF,TGCGCCAGCAGCCAAACCGGGACTAGCGGGAGAGCTCGGAATGAGCAGTTCTTC
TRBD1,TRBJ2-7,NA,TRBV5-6,CASSLDGQGTYEQYF,TGTGCCAGCAGCTTGGACGGACAGGGTACCTACGAGCAGTACTTC
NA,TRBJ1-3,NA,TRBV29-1,CSVVTRAGNTIYF,TGCAGCGTTGTAACCAGGGCTGGAAACACCATATATTTT
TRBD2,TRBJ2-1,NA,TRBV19,CASSISSGGLNEQFF,TGTGCCAGTAGTATTTCAAGCGGGGGACTCAATGAGCAGTTCTTC
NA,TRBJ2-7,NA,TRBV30,CAWRDSQVREQYF,TGTGCCTGGAGGGACAGTCAGGTTAGGGAGCAGTACTTC
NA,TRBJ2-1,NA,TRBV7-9,CASSLKAGLGEQFF,TGTGCCAGCAGCTTAAAGGCGGGATTGGGGGAGCAGTTCTTC
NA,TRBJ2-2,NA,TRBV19,CASFKGGRALGGELFF,TGTGCCAGCTTCAAAGGGGGGAGGGCCCTCGGCGGGGAGCTGTTTTTT
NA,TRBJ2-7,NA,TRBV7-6,CASSRGAPGSYEQYF,TGTGCCAGCAGCCGTGGGGCCCCCGGCTCCTACGAGCAGTACTTC
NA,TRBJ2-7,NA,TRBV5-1,CASSGKGGGPYEQYF,TGCGCCAGCAGTGGGAAAGGGGGGGGACCCTACGAGCAGTACTTC
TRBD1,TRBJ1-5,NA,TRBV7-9,CASSLTGVQPQHF,TGTGCCAGCAGCTTAACAGGGGTTCAGCCCCAGCATTTT
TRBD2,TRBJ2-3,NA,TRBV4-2,CASSQDFSGGAGFTDTQYF,TGTGCCAGCAGCCAAGATTTTAGCGGGGGGGCCGGATTCACAGATACGCAGTATTTT
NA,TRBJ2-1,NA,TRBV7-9,CASSFVGGARSYNEQFF,TGTGCCAGCAGCTTTGTTGGCGGAGCGAGGTCCTACAATGAGCAGTTCTTC
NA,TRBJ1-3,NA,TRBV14,CASSQDSAGRNTIYF,TGTGCCAGCAGCCAAGATTCTGCAGGCCGAAACACCATATATTTT
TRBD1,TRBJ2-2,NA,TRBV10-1,CASSESRTGSRTGELFF,TGCGCCAGCAGTGAGTCTAGGACAGGGTCGCGCACCGGGGAGCTGTTTTTT
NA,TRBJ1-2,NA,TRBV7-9,CASSLTDGYTF,TGTGCCAGCAGCTTAACTGATGGCTACACCTTC
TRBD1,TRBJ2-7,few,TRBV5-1,CASTSRTGSFYEQYF,TGCGCCAGCACCTCCCGGACAGGGAGTTTCTACGAGCAGTACTTC
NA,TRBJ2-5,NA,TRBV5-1,CASSPGDSSQETQYF,TGCGCCAGCAGCCCCGGGGATAGCAGCCAAGAGACCCAGTACTTC
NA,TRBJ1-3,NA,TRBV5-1,CASSPEGSGNTIYF,TGCGCCAGCAGCCCGGAGGGTTCTGGAAACACCATATATTTT
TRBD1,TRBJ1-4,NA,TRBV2,CASRGGQRDEKLFF,TGTGCCAGCAGGGGGGGACAGCGGGATGAAAAACTGTTTTTT
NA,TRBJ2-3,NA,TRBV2,CASSQGTRSDTQYF,TGTGCCAGCAGCCAGGGGACCAGGTCGGATACGCAGTATTTT
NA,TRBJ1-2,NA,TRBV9,CASSVYPTYPHGYTF,TGTGCCAGCAGCGTATACCCAACATACCCCCATGGCTACACCTTC
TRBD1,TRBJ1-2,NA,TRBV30,CAWSAGTGPRRGYTF,TGTGCCTGGAGTGCTGGGACAGGGCCAAGGAGGGGCTACACCTTC
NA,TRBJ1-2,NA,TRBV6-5,CASGGGPGLWLGYTF,TGTGCCAGCGGTGGAGGGCCGGGACTCTGGCTTGGCTACACCTTC
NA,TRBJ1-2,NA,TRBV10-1,CASSEDYLEGYTF,TGCGCCAGCAGTGAAGACTATTTAGAGGGCTACACCTTC
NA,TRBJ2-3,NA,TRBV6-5,CASSRGGRDTQYF,TGTGCCAGCAGCCGAGGGGGTAGGGATACGCAGTATTTT